Shown below are 21 T cell receptor beta chains from a single sample sequenced in a study of human T cells and chemical hapten exposure. TCRdb analysed the RACE reads with MiXCR anew, one entry per CDR3 protein. The sample consists of roughly 100,000 distinct CDR3 sequences, approximately 10% of them appearing once. Time point indicated: patch test 1, 2 weeks after DPC sensitization. Treatment of the sample: therapeutic diphenylcyclopropenone sensitization with weekly scalp DPC. The source material was whole blood, sampled in connection with sensitization to the hapten diphenylcyclopropenone (DPC). Receptors originate from a woman aged 40 to 55 with alopecia areata. Some clones in this sample may be carry-over from other donors' samples.

This clonotype turned up a few times. The chain uses TRBV6-6 and TRBJ1-5, with 9 positions matching TRBD1. With 11 bases clipped from V and 5 bases from J, the junction kept 13 bases outside the gene matches. CDR3 length: 15 residues. Per the germline V gene, CDR1 is MNHNY and CDR2 is SVGAGI (reference sequence). DNA of the CDR3: TGTGCCGGGGCCCCAGGACAGGGGTCTTATCAGCCCCAGCATTTT. It specifies CAGAPGQGSYQPQHF.

This clonotype has a count of ten or more. V usage is TRBV24-1 and J usage is TRBJ2-1; 12 bases match TRBD2. Per germline, CDR1 KGHDR and CDR2 SFDVKD. The ends lost 4 bases at V and 5 bases at J; junction bases unmatched: 5. The CDR3 spans 16 residues. The chain's CDR3 is CATSDTGLAGNNEQFF. The CDR3 DNA follows: TGTGCCACCAGTGACACAGGACTAGCGGGGAACAATGAGCAGTTCTTC.

This clonotype was recorded many times. J is TRBJ2-5 and V is TRBV7-9, with D tentatively TRBD1 (7 bases). CDR1 and CDR2 (germline): SEHNR, FQNEAQ (reference sequence). This CDR3 comprises 15 residues. Trimming removed 5 bases at V and 1 base at J, with 14 bases between. The CDR3: CASSQGDSIQETQYF. The CDR3 nucleotides read TGTGCCAGCAGCCAGGGGGACTCAATCCAAGAGACCCAGTACTTC.

The sample holds many counts of this clonotype. This chain joins TRBV7-8 and TRBJ2-2; D unclear. From germline, CDR1 is SGHVS and CDR2 FQNEAQ. This CDR3 is 15 amino acids long. Deletions cut 1 base from V and 6 bases from J, with 12 bases between. This CDR3 is CASSLGGHVSGELFF. As DNA, the CDR3 is TGTGCCAGCAGCTTAGGAGGCCATGTATCCGGGGAGCTGTTTTTT.

This clonotype was detected ten times or more. The chain joins TRBV4-3 to TRBJ2-2; a weak D match, TRBD2 (5 bases). CDR3 length: 14 amino acids. CDR1 and CDR2 from the germline V gene are LGHNA and YSLEER. V shed 0 bases and J shed 10 bases, with 12 bases lying between them. This CDR3 reads CASSQESGVEELFF. CDR3 sequence (DNA): TGCGCCAGCAGCCAAGAAAGCGGCGTGGAGGAGCTGTTTTTT.

The table lists this clonotype with many counts. V gene TRBV3-1 combines with J gene TRBJ1-2; no clear D gene. V shed 4 bases and J shed 3 bases, with 15 bases lying between them. CDR3 length: 15 residues. Germline-derived CDR1 and CDR2 are LGHDT and YNNKEL (reference sequence). CDR3 bases: TGTGCCAGCAGCCCGCGACGGAGGAACCACTATGGCTACACCTTC. Protein product: CASSPRRRNHYGYTF.

This chain joins TRBV18 and TRBJ1-6, with 10 positions matching TRBD1. Germline values: CDR1 KGHSH, CDR2 LQKENI. Trimming removed 3 bases from V and 9 bases from J; junction bases left unmatched: 14. There are 18 residues in the CDR3. CDR3 DNA sequence: TGTGCCAGCTCACCCAATCTTCCGGGACAGGGGTTCGGTTCACCCCTCCACTTT. Its protein is CASSPNLPGQGFGSPLHF.

This clonotype came up a few times. The genes are TRBV3-1 and TRBJ2-1; D is possibly TRBD2 (6 bases). The CDR3 consists of 11 residues. Germline V lookup: CDR1 LGHDT, CDR2 YNNKEL (reference sequence). The germline V and J ends were trimmed by 1 base and 11 bases, with 6 bases remaining between them. The chain's CDR3 is CASSQGTKQFF. For the CDR3, the DNA is TGTGCCAGCAGCCAAGGGACTAAGCAGTTCTTC.

The sample holds many counts of this clonotype. This chain connects TRBV7-2 to TRBJ1-2; tentatively, D is TRBD1 (6 bases). Trimming took off 4 bases at V and 3 bases at J, with 12 bases between the two ends. This CDR3 spans 14 amino acids. Germline-derived CDR1 and CDR2 are SGHTA and FQGNSA. Written as DNA, the CDR3 is TGTGCCAGCAGCTCCAGGGGCAGGGACTATGGCTACACCTTC. Its protein is CASSSRGRDYGYTF.

There are many counts of this clonotype. The chain couples TRBV5-1 to TRBJ2-3, with a weak D call TRBD2 (5 bases). Germline loops: CDR1 SGHRS, CDR2 YFSETQ. Deletions cut 2 bases from V and 2 bases from J, with 15 bases between. There are 16 residues in the CDR3. The CDR3 DNA reads as TGCGCCAGCAGCTTCGGGGTCTTAACCTCCACAGATACGCAGTATTTT. This translates into CASSFGVLTSTDTQYF.

V and J are TRBV6-5 and TRBJ1-5, with no clear D. CDR3 size: 14 residues. The ends were cut back, 2 bases at V and 3 bases at J, with 8 bases in the middle. Germline V gene data show CDR1 as MNHEY and CDR2 as SVGAGI. The CDR3 DNA sequence: TGTGCCAGCAGTTACCGGGGAGACAATCAGCCCCAGCATTTT. It specifies CASSYRGDNQPQHF.

This clonotype was seen at least ten times. The chain joins TRBV7-2 to TRBJ2-7; 9 bases are shared with TRBD2. From germline, CDR1 is SGHTA and CDR2 FQGNSA. Unmatched junction bases numbered 6, after V lost 3 bases and J lost 0 bases. The CDR3 is made up of 16 amino acids. Here the CDR3 reads CASSLDGLAFSYEQYF. In DNA form, the CDR3 reads TGTGCCAGCAGCTTGGACGGACTAGCGTTCTCCTACGAGCAGTACTTC.

The chain has TRBV7-9 and TRBJ2-3; D remains ambiguous. The ends were cut back, 9 bases at V and 4 bases at J, with 8 bases in the middle. Germline assignment: CDR1 SEHNR and CDR2 FQNEAQ (reference sequence). This CDR3 spans 11 amino acids. CDR3 region: CARSHSDTQYF. CDR3 in DNA: TGTGCCAGAAGCCATTCAGATACGCAGTATTTT.

This clonotype was detected ten times or more. The chain uses TRBV19 and TRBJ1-5; D ambiguous. This CDR3 is built from 13 residues. CDR1 LNHDA and CDR2 SQIVND come from the germline V gene (reference sequence). V was trimmed by 5 bases and J by 3 bases, leaving 8 bases between them. CDR3 loop: CASSVTANQPQHF. CDR3 DNA sequence: TGTGCCAGTAGTGTGACGGCCAATCAGCCCCAGCATTTT. The full variable domain, its missing parts supplied by reference TRBV19 and TRBJ1-5, is DGGITQSPKYLFRKEGQNVTLSCEQNLNHDAMYWYRQDPGQGLRLIYYSQIVNDFQKGDIAEGYSVSREKKESFPLTVTSAQKNPTAFYLCASSVTANQPQHFGDGTRLSIL.

This chain connects TRBV30 to TRBJ1-5, with TRBD1 identical over 7 bases. The CDR3 consists of 13 residues. CDR1 GTSNPN and CDR2 SVGIG come from the germline V gene (reference sequence). The chain's CDR3 is CSPYGGTASPQHF. The CDR3 coding sequence is TGTTCTCCCTACGGGGGGACAGCCTCGCCCCAGCATTTT. The entire variable domain, with the rest obtained from reference TRBV30 and TRBJ1-5, is as follows: SQTIHQWPATLVQPVGSPLSLECTVEGTSNPNLYWYRQAAGRGLQLLFYSVGIGQISSEVPQNLSASRPQDRQFILSSKKLLLSDSGFYLCSPYGGTASPQHFGDGTRLSIL.

This clonotype was seen a few times. The rearrangement joins TRBV18 to TRBJ2-1; D might be TRBD1 or TRBD2, each matching 6 bases. The V end lost 3 bases, the J end lost 9 bases, and 15 bases lay between the germline ends. The germline V gene has CDR1 KGHSH and CDR2 LQKENI. CDR3 size: 14 residues. The CDR3 sequence is CASSPETGATEQFF. The CDR3 DNA follows: TGTGCCAGCTCACCGGAGACGGGGGCCACTGAGCAGTTCTTC.

This clonotype showed up just a few times. J is TRBJ2-1 and V is TRBV30; D is perhaps TRBD1 or TRBD2 (5 bases each). The length of the CDR3 is 14 residues. The V end lost 5 bases, the J end lost 4 bases, and 15 bases lay between the germline ends. The germline gives CDR1 GTSNPN, CDR2 SVGIG (reference sequence). CDR3 residues: CAWGSGTGYNEQFF. CDR3 bases: TGTGCCTGGGGCTCGGGGACGGGTTACAATGAGCAGTTCTTC. Filled out from reference TRBV30 and TRBJ2-1, the complete variable domain reads SQTIHQWPATLVQPVGSPLSLECTVEGTSNPNLYWYRQAAGRGLQLLFYSVGIGQISSEVPQNLSASRPQDRQFILSSKKLLLSDSGFYLCAWGSGTGYNEQFFGPGTRLTVL.

This clonotype was recorded many times. This chain connects TRBV4-2 to TRBJ1-6; weak D call: TRBD1 (6 bases). CDR1 and CDR2 (germline): LGHNA, YNFKEQ. V lost 0 bases to trimming and J lost 10 bases, with 13 bases between them. The CDR3 contains 15 residues. CDR3 DNA: TGTGCCAGCAGCCAAGATTTTACGGGGGCATCACCCCTCCACTTT. Its protein is CASSQDFTGASPLHF.

There are many counts of this clonotype. The chain has TRBV11-1 and TRBJ2-2; the D is unclear. Trimming removed 8 bases from V and 5 bases from J, with 18 bases in between. The CDR3 spans 15 residues. Germline CDR1 is SGHAT and CDR2 is FQDESV (reference sequence). Here the CDR3 reads CASYSSRISTGELFF. CDR3 bases: TGTGCCAGCTATTCTTCCCGCATCAGTACCGGGGAGCTGTTTTTT.

This clonotype was picked up many times. This sequence joins TRBV5-4 and TRBJ2-2; D is uncertain. The ends were cut back, 6 bases at V and 1 base at J, with 4 bases in the middle. The CDR3 is 12 amino acids. The V gene's germline CDR1 is SGHNT and CDR2 YYREEE (reference sequence). CDR3 in amino acids: CASKGNTGELFF. The CDR3 coding sequence is TGTGCCAGCAAAGGGAACACCGGGGAGCTGTTTTTT.

The rearrangement links TRBV27 to TRBJ2-1; 7 bases match TRBD2. Germline V CDR1 and CDR2: MNHEY, SMNVEV (reference sequence). This CDR3 has 17 amino acids. V trimming: 4 bases; J trimming: 5 bases; junction bases outside the gene matches: 14. The CDR3 DNA sequence: TGTGCCAGCAGTTCAACCTCCTCTAGCGGAAAAAACAATGAGCAGTTCTTC. Protein: CASSSTSSSGKNNEQFF.